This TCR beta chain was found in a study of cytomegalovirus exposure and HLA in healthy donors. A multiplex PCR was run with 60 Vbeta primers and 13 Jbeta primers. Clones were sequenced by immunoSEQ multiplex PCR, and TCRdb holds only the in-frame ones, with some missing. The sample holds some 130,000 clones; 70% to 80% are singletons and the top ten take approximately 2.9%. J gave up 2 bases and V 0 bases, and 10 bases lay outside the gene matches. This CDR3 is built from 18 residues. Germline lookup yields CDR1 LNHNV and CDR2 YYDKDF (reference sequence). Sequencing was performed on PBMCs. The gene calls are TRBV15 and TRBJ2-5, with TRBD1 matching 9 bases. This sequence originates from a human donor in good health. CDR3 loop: CATSRDGLLGQGQETQYF. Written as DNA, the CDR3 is TGTGCCACCAGCAGAGATGGGCTCTTGGGACAGGGACAAGAGACCCAGTACTTC.